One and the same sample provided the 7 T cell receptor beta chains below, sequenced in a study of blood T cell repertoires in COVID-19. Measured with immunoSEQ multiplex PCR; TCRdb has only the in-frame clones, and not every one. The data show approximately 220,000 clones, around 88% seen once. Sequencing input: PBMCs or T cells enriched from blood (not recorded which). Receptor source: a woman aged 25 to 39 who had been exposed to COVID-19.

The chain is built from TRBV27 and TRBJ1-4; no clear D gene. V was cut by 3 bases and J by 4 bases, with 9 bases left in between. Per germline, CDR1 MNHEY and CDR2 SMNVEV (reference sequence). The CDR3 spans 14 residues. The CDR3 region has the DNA TGTGCCAGCAGTTTCAGGCGGGATAATGAAAAACTGTTTTTT. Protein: CASSFRRDNEKLFF.

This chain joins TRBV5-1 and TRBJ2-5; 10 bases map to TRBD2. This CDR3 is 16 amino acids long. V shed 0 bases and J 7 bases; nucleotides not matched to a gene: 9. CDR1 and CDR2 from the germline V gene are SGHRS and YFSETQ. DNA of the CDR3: TGCGCCAGCAGCTTGGGGAGTAGCGGGGGGCCGATGACCCAGTACTTC. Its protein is CASSLGSSGGPMTQYF.

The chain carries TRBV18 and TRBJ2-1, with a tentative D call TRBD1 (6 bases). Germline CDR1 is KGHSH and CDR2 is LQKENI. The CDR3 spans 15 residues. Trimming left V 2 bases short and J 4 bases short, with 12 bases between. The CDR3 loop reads CASSPGGPSYNEQFF. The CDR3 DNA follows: TGTGCCAGCTCACCAGGGGGCCCAAGTTACAATGAGCAGTTCTTC.

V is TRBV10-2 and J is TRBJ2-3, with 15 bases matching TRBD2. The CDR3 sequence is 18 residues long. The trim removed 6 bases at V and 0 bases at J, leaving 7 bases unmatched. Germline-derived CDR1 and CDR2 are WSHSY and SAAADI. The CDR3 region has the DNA TGCGCCAGCAGCAGGACTAGCGGGGGGGACCCTAGCACAGATACGCAGTATTTT. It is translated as CASSRTSGGDPSTDTQYF.

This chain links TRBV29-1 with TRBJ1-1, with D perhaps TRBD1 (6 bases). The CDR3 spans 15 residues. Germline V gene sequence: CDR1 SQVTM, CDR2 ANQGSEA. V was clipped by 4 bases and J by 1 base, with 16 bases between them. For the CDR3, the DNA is TGCAGCGTTGGGGGGCTGCGAGGGTCGAACACTGAAGCTTTCTTT. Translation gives CSVGGLRGSNTEAFF. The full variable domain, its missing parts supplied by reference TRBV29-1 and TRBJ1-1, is SAVISQKPSRDICQRGTSLTIQCQVDSQVTMMFWYRQQPGQSLTLIATANQGSEATYESGFVIDKFPISRPNLTFSTLTVSNMSPEDSSIYLCSVGGLRGSNTEAFFGQGTRLTVV.

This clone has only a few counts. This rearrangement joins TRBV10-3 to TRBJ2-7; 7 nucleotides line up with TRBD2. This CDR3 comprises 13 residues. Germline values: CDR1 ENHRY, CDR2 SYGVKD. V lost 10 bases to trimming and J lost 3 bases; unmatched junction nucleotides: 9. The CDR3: CATREGLNYEQYF. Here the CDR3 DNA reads TGTGCCACCAGGGAGGGCCTGAACTACGAGCAGTACTTC.

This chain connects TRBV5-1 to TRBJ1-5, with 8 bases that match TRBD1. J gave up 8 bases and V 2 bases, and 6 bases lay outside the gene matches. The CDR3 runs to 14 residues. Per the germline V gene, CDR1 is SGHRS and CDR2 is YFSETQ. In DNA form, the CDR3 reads TGCGCCAGCAGCTTAGGACAGGGTGGGAAGCCCCAGCATTTT. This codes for CASSLGQGGKPQHF.